The rows below give T cell receptor beta chains drawn from one sample of a study of post-analysis software for immune sequencing data. MiXCR, run by TCRdb on the PCR reads, gives a single entry per CDR3 protein. The sample has over 150,000 distinct CDR3 sequences; 25% to 35% are singletons. Sequencing was done on a sample of blood. These TCRs come from a girl between 5 and 17 years old with multiple sclerosis. Each CDR3 is given with its conserved first and last residue. The D gene is left open where the match is weak. Not all rows give a size; the values are once, few, many and, for expanded clones, a class.

CDR3	DNA	D	J	size	V
CATSEAGVDTQYF	TGTGCCACCAGTGAAGCAGGGGTGGATACGCAGTATTTT	-	TRBJ2-3	once	TRBV24-1
CASSQVDLGLSSCNEQFF	TGCGCCAGCAGCCAAGTCGATTTGGGGCTTAGCTCCTGCAATGAGCAGTTCTTC	-	TRBJ2-1	-	TRBV4-1
CASSPYGRTIKNSNQPQHF	TGTGCCAGCTCCCCGTATGGGCGCACCATTAAGAATAGCAATCAGCCCCAGCATTTT	-	TRBJ1-5	-	TRBV6-1
CASSPRWTGGAFSMDQPQHF	TGTGCCAGCAGTCCGAGATGGACAGGGGGCGCTTTCTCGATGGATCAGCCCCAGCATTTT	TRBD1	TRBJ1-5	few	TRBV12-3/TRBV12-4
CADKRVGGYTF	TGTGCCGACAAAAGGGTAGGAGGCTACACCTTC	-	TRBJ1-2	-	TRBV19
CASSLTSASSYEQYF	TGTGCCAGCAGCCTTACTAGCGCCTCCTCCTACGAGCAGTACTTC	TRBD2	TRBJ2-7	many	TRBV11-1
CATSGPGQEYNEQFF	TGTGCCACCAGTGGCCCGGGACAGGAATACAATGAGCAGTTCTTC	TRBD1	TRBJ2-1	-	TRBV24-1
CSAPDRGSNFGQFF	TGCAGTGCTCCGGACAGGGGGTCCAACTTTGGGCAGTTCTTC	TRBD1	TRBJ2-1	many	TRBV20-1
CASSLADRSSYNEQFF	TGTGCCAGCAGCTTAGCCGACCGAAGCTCCTACAATGAGCAGTTCTTC	-	TRBJ2-1	few	TRBV11-1
CASSQDLPHGYEQYF	TGTGCCAGCAGCCAAGATCTTCCCCATGGCTACGAGCAGTACTTC	-	TRBJ2-7	many	TRBV3-1
CASSSENNKQFF	TGTGCCAGCAGCTCCGAAAACAATAAGCAGTTCTTC	-	TRBJ2-1	many	TRBV7-9